These 24 T cell receptor beta chains were all obtained from the same sample, sequenced in a study of OX40 agonist ivuxolimab in advanced cancers. TCRdb's table, derived via immunoSEQ multiplex PCR, lists solely in-frame clones and lacks some. Of under 13,000 clones listed, 75% to 80% were seen once; the top ten hold 25% to 40%. The source material was CD4+ or CD8+ T cells sorted from blood, sampled in a trial of the OX40 agonist ivuxolimab. These receptors all come from an adult with an advanced solid tumor such as melanoma, head and neck, liver or kidney cancer.

The J gene is TRBJ2-2, the V gene TRBV13; D remains unclear. This CDR3 contains 11 residues. The V end was cut by 7 bases, the J end by 6 bases, with 6 bases between. Germline CDR1 and CDR2: PRHDT and FYEKMQ (reference sequence). The CDR3 spells CASTSSGELFF. The CDR3 DNA reads as TGTGCCAGCACCTCATCCGGGGAGCTGTTTTTT.

The V and J genes are TRBV6-6 and TRBJ1-1, with TRBD1 matching over 7 bases. CDR1 and CDR2 from the germline V gene are MNHNY and SVGAGI (reference sequence). The CDR3 is 15 residues long. V shed 2 bases, J shed 7 bases, and the junction held 10 bases outside the gene matches. CDR3 nucleotides: TGTGCCAGCAGTTACCCCAACGGACAGGAAAATGAAGCTTTCTTT. It encodes CASSYPNGQENEAFF.

The V and J genes are TRBV5-1 and TRBJ2-1, with no clear D. V was pared by 0 bases and J by 0 bases, with 13 bases between. The CDR3 runs 17 residues. Germline V gives CDR1 SGHRS, CDR2 YFSETQ. The CDR3 bases are TGCGCCAGCAGCTTGGAAGTGGCCTTCAGCTCCTACAATGAGCAGTTCTTC. This translates into CASSLEVAFSSYNEQFF.

The sample holds a few counts of this clone. The sample holds other DNA sequences that translate to the same CDR3. The chain couples TRBV27 to TRBJ1-6, with D maybe TRBD1 (6 bases). Germline CDR1 is MNHEY and CDR2 is SMNVEV (reference sequence). There are 16 residues in the CDR3. Trimming cost V 4 bases and J 1 base, with 11 bases left between them. The chain's CDR3 is CASSSQGSSYNSPLHF. The CDR3 DNA is TGTGCCAGCAGTTCACAGGGTTCGTCCTATAATTCACCCCTCCACTTT.

The chain links TRBV6-5 to TRBJ1-1, with D uncertain. Germline CDR1 and CDR2: MNHEY and SVGAGI. The V end lost 6 bases, the J end lost 1 base, and 6 bases lay between the germline ends. The CDR3 contains 12 residues. The CDR3: CASSRWNTEAFF. The CDR3 nucleotides read TGTGCCAGCAGCCGATGGAACACTGAAGCTTTCTTT.

The CDR3 coding sequence is TGCAGCGTTGGGGGGGACAGGGCTGGTGGCTACACCTTC. Protein product: CSVGGDRAGGYTF. The rearrangement joins TRBV29-1 to TRBJ1-2; 9 nucleotides match TRBD1. V shed 4 bases and J 7 bases; nucleotides not matched to a gene: 7. The CDR3 contains 13 residues. The germline V gene has CDR1 SQVTM and CDR2 ANQGSEA.

The chain has TRBV5-6 and TRBJ2-4; D uncertain. Germline loops: CDR1 SGHDT, CDR2 YYEEEE. CDR3 size: 14 residues. Trimming left V 0 bases short and J 8 bases short, with 12 bases between. The CDR3: CASSLEAYGDIQYF. CDR3 DNA sequence: TGTGCCAGCAGCTTGGAAGCGTATGGGGACATTCAGTACTTC.

V gene TRBV11-2 combines with J gene TRBJ2-3, with unresolved D. Trimming shortened V by 1 base and J by 0 bases, and 5 bases separated the two germline ends. The germline V gene has CDR1 SGHAT and CDR2 FQNNGV. The CDR3 runs 14 residues. The CDR3 DNA reads TGTGCCAGCAGCTTAGGCTCTAGCACAGATACGCAGTATTTT. It encodes CASSLGSSTDTQYF.

This sequence joins TRBV6-6 and TRBJ2-7, with D perhaps matching TRBD1 (5 bases). This CDR3 has 13 amino acids. Per the germline V gene, CDR1 is MNHNY and CDR2 is SVGAGI (reference sequence). With 5 bases removed from V and 6 bases from J, the gap between germline ends came to 14 bases. In nucleotides, the CDR3 is TGTGCCAGCAGTCCCTCGGAAGGGGTCGAGCAGTACTTC. Translated, it gives CASSPSEGVEQYF.

The J gene is TRBJ2-3, the V gene TRBV6-5; D is unresolved. Trimming stripped 2 bases from V and 4 bases from J, with 10 bases between. CDR3 length: 14 residues. The germline V gene has CDR1 MNHEY and CDR2 SVGAGI. CDR3 nucleotide sequence: TGTGCCAGCAGTTACGTAGCAGTAGCAGATACGCAGTATTTT. Its translation is CASSYVAVADTQYF.

This clone appeared a single time. This chain links TRBV5-4 with TRBJ2-7; 10 bases match TRBD2. V shed 3 bases and J 2 bases; nucleotides not matched to a gene: 2. Germline V lookup: CDR1 SGHNT, CDR2 YYREEE (reference sequence). This CDR3 is built from 14 residues. DNA of the CDR3: TGTGCCAGCAGCTCTAGCGGGAGACCCTACGAGCAGTACTTC. Protein sequence: CASSSSGRPYEQYF.

V and J are TRBV27 and TRBJ1-2; a possible D gene is TRBD1 (6 bases). V was trimmed by 6 bases and J by 4 bases, leaving 12 bases between them. The CDR3 has 13 amino acids. Per germline, CDR1 MNHEY and CDR2 SMNVEV (reference sequence). The CDR3 coding sequence is TGTGCCAGCAGGGAGGGGGGCGTCTATGGCTACACCTTC. This codes for CASREGGVYGYTF.

The V call is TRBV5-4, the J call TRBJ1-1; the D is unclear. Germline V lookup: CDR1 SGHNT, CDR2 YYREEE (reference sequence). The CDR3 loop spans 14 amino acids. V lost 0 bases and J 5 bases, leaving 11 bases between the germline ends. The CDR3 is CASSLAGSRTEAFF. The DNA for the CDR3 is TGTGCCAGCAGCTTGGCGGGGAGCAGGACTGAAGCTTTCTTT.

In this sample, this clone is medium-sized. The chain combines TRBV9 with TRBJ1-2; TRBD1 might be the D (5 bases). The CDR3 sequence is 15 residues long. Trimming removed 2 bases from V and 4 bases from J, with 15 bases in between. Germline V gene lookup returns CDR1 SGDLS and CDR2 YYNGEE. The CDR3 protein is CASSVGGEDFYGYTF. Here the CDR3 DNA reads TGTGCCAGCAGCGTCGGGGGTGAGGATTTCTATGGCTACACCTTC.

CDR3 bases: TGCAGCGTTGATAGGGACAGGGGGCACACCGGGGAGCTGTTTTTT. It yields the protein CSVDRDRGHTGELFF. This chain connects TRBV29-1 to TRBJ2-2; 12 bases fit TRBD1. This CDR3 has 15 amino acids. V lost 3 bases, J lost 3 bases, and 2 bases stayed unmatched. CDR1 SQVTM and CDR2 ANQGSEA come from the germline V gene.

This chain uses TRBV2 with TRBJ2-2; D unclear. The germline V gene encodes CDR1 SNHLY and CDR2 FYNNEI. The CDR3 has 15 residues. Deletions cut 3 bases from V and 5 bases from J, with 13 bases between. The DNA for the CDR3 is TGTGCCAGCAGTGACTCTCGAGGAGAGACCGGGGAGCTGTTTTTT. Translating it yields CASSDSRGETGELFF.

DNA of the CDR3: TGTGCCAGCAGCTCCCCTAAGGAGAGCTCCTACAATGAGCAGTTCTTC. Translating it yields CASSSPKESSYNEQFF. The V and J genes are TRBV7-9 and TRBJ2-1; D unclear. The CDR3 sequence is 16 residues long. Per the germline V gene, CDR1 is SEHNR and CDR2 is FQNEAQ (reference sequence). Trimming shortened V by 4 bases and J by 0 bases, and 13 bases separated the two germline ends.

V gene TRBV28 combines with J gene TRBJ1-5, with 10 bases matching TRBD1. Germline-derived CDR1 and CDR2 are MDHEN and SYDVKM. The CDR3 contains 16 residues. V shed 5 bases and J 7 bases; nucleotides not matched to a gene: 11. The CDR3: CASSPGAGTGVQPQHF. In nucleotides, the CDR3 is TGTGCCAGCAGTCCCGGAGCCGGGACAGGGGTCCAGCCCCAGCATTTT.

This clone was seen a handful of times. This chain links TRBV5-5 with TRBJ2-7; a possible D gene is TRBD2 (5 bases). Germline lookup yields CDR1 SGHKS and CDR2 YYEKEE (reference sequence). The ends were cut back, 4 bases at V and 0 bases at J, with 11 bases in the middle. This CDR3 spans 14 amino acids. The CDR3 sequence is CASSVVGSSYEQYF. The CDR3 bases are TGTGCCAGCAGCGTTGTTGGGAGCTCCTACGAGCAGTACTTC.

This chain's CDR3 is CASSLGQQNTEAFF. CDR3 coding DNA: TGTGCCAGCAGCTTAGGCCAGCAAAACACTGAAGCTTTCTTT. V gene TRBV13 combines with J gene TRBJ1-1; D is ambiguous. This CDR3 is built from 14 residues. V was clipped by 0 bases and J by 2 bases, with 7 bases between them. Germline assignment: CDR1 PRHDT and CDR2 FYEKMQ (reference sequence).

The chain employs TRBV7-9 and TRBJ2-3; D is undetermined. V lost 2 bases, J lost 0 bases, and 15 bases lay in between. This CDR3 has 17 residues. Germline V lookup: CDR1 SEHNR, CDR2 FQNEAQ (reference sequence). The CDR3 bases are TGTGCCAGCAGCTTATTCGGTCCTGGTTCTAGCACAGATACGCAGTATTTT. Encoded protein: CASSLFGPGSSTDTQYF.

The chain is built from TRBV28 and TRBJ1-2; TRBD1 agrees at 7 bases. The ends lost 3 bases at V and 4 bases at J; junction bases unmatched: 8. Germline CDR1 reads MDHEN; CDR2 reads SYDVKM. The CDR3 totals 15 residues. Here the CDR3 DNA reads TGTGCCAGCAGTTTGCCCCGACAGGGAGTCTATGGCTACACCTTC. Protein sequence: CASSLPRQGVYGYTF.

CDR3 bases: TGTGCCAGCAGTTCGGACAGAGAGGCAACTAATGAAAAACTGTTTTTT. Protein product: CASSSDREATNEKLFF. The chain recombines TRBV28 with TRBJ1-4, with a weak D call TRBD1 (6 bases). CDR1 MDHEN and CDR2 SYDVKM come from the germline V gene. This CDR3 region has 16 residues. Trimming took 4 bases from V and 0 from J, leaving 12 bases between them.

The V and J genes are TRBV2 and TRBJ1-1; D remains ambiguous. The CDR3 is 14 residues long. CDR1 is SNHLY and CDR2 is FYNNEI in the germline V gene. Trimming took off 8 bases at V and 0 bases at J, with 13 bases between the two ends. In DNA form, the CDR3 reads TGTGCCAGCGGTCTCGGGGTGATGAACACTGAAGCTTTCTTT. Its translation: CASGLGVMNTEAFF.